This is a list of T cell receptor beta chains from one sample in a study of blood T cell repertoires in COVID-19. Data came from immunoSEQ multiplex PCR; TCRdb stores just in-frame clones and leaves some out. The sample lists about 96,000 clones; 80% to 90% were seen once. Sequencing was done on a sample of peripheral blood. The receptors derive from a human donor with COVID-19, enrolled during active disease. The donor label of this sample is uncertain. The CDR3 runs from the conserved cysteine through the conserved F or W. A D gene is named only where the DNA matches it firmly.

D: TRBD1; V: TRBV3-1/TRBV3-2; J: TRBJ1-1; CDR3: CASSLGTGIGGEAFF; DNA: TGTGCCAGCAGCTTGGGGACAGGGATCGGGGGTGAAGCTTTCTTT
D: TRBD2; V: TRBV12-5; J: TRBJ2-1; CDR3: CASAGTSGRAESNEQFF; DNA: TGTGCTAGTGCCGGGACTAGCGGGAGGGCCGAGTCCAATGAGCAGTTCTTC
D: .; V: TRBV3-1/TRBV3-2; J: TRBJ1-1; CDR3: CASSRAHAEAFF; DNA: TGTGCCAGCAGCCGGGCCCACGCTGAAGCTTTCTTT
D: .; V: TRBV7-9; J: TRBJ1-1; CDR3: CASSLEPDTEAFF; DNA: TGTGCCAGCAGCTTAGAGCCGGACACTGAAGCTTTCTTT
D: .; V: TRBV19; J: TRBJ1-4; CDR3: CAAGSISATNEKLFF; DNA: TGTGCCGCCGGGTCTATCAGTGCAACTAATGAAAAACTGTTTTTT
D: TRBD2; V: TRBV29-1; J: TRBJ2-5; CDR3: CSVGASGKETQYF; DNA: TGCAGCGTTGGGGCTAGCGGGAAAGAGACCCAGTACTTC
D: .; V: TRBV5-1; J: TRBJ1-5; CDR3: CASSLGGSNQPQHF; DNA: TGCGCCAGCAGCTTGGGTGGCAGCAATCAGCCCCAGCATTTT
D: TRBD1; V: TRBV28; J: TRBJ1-2; CDR3: CASHTGDYGYTF; DNA: TGTGCCAGCCACACAGGGGACTATGGCTACACCTTC
D: .; V: TRBV28; J: TRBJ2-5; CDR3: CASSLGGGETQYF; DNA: TGTGCCAGCAGTTTAGGCGGTGGAGAGACCCAGTACTTC
D: TRBD2; V: TRBV19; J: TRBJ2-3; CDR3: CASSRDYPSHADTQYF; DNA: TGTGCCAGTAGCCGGGACTACCCCTCTCATGCAGATACGCAGTATTTT
D: .; V: TRBV12-3/TRBV12-4; J: TRBJ2-3; CDR3: CASSGGAEDTQYF; DNA: TGTGCCAGCAGTGGGGGGGCGGAAGATACGCAGTATTTT
D: .; V: TRBV29-1; J: TRBJ2-3; CDR3: CSVDGGDTQYF; DNA: TGCAGCGTTGATGGAGGAGATACGCAGTATTTT
D: .; V: TRBV5-1; J: TRBJ1-6; CDR3: CASSLGSQRDSPLHF; DNA: TGCGCCAGCAGCTTGGGCAGCCAGAGGGATTCACCCCTCCACTTT
D: TRBD1; V: TRBV7-3; J: TRBJ2-3; CDR3: CASSLGQGVDTQYF; DNA: TGTGCCAGCAGCTTGGGACAGGGTGTAGATACGCAGTATTTT
D: .; V: TRBV21-1; J: TRBJ1-5; CDR3: CASSNRYGQGRGNQPQHF; DNA: TGTGCCAGCAGCAATAGGTATGGTCAGGGAAGGGGCAATCAGCCCCAGCATTTT
D: .; V: TRBV7-9; J: TRBJ2-7; CDR3: CASSLAGRGNSYEQYF; DNA: TGTGCCAGCAGCTTAGCGGGCAGGGGCAACTCCTACGAGCAGTACTTC